One and the same sample provided the 15 T cell receptor beta chains below, sequenced in a study of blood T cell repertoires in COVID-19 (dated by TCRdb to about 2020). The library was prepared using the immunoSEQ multiplex PCR assay. TCRdb obtained this table from immuneACCESS and retained in-frame rearrangements with V and J assigned. These tables miss some clones; where compared with another copy, unresolved V genes account for less than half of the shortfall, and the remainder is unexplained. Within this sample are hundreds of thousands of clones, with 80% to 90% of them counted one time only. The ten largest clones capture 3% to 4% of the sample. The sample consisted of PBMCs or T cells enriched from blood (not recorded which). These receptors all come from a woman aged 40 to 50 who had been exposed to COVID-19.

This chain uses TRBV5-6 with TRBJ1-2; maybe TRBD1 (5 bases). The V end lost 1 base, the J end lost 0 bases, and 10 bases lay between the germline ends. The CDR3 consists of 15 residues. Germline CDR1 reads SGHDT; CDR2 reads YYEEEE. The CDR3 DNA follows: TGTGCCAGCAGCTTGTTAGGGGTAACTAACTATGGCTACACCTTC. Translated, it gives CASSLLGVTNYGYTF.

The J gene is TRBJ1-1, the V gene TRBV18; TRBD1 might be the D (6 bases). With 5 bases removed from V and 6 bases from J, the gap between germline ends came to 16 bases. From germline, CDR1 is KGHSH and CDR2 LQKENI. CDR3 size: 14 residues. The CDR3, as DNA: TGTGCCAGCTCATCTCTAGGGGGTTTGGCTGAAGCTTTCTTT. Its protein product is CASSSLGGLAEAFF.

The rearrangement links TRBV28 to TRBJ2-5; the match to TRBD1 covers 8 bases. V lost 6 bases, J lost 5 bases, and 8 bases stayed unmatched. The CDR3 runs 14 residues. CDR1 is MDHEN and CDR2 is SYDVKM in the germline V gene. CDR3 sequence reads: CASSLPTGAETQYF. CDR3 coding DNA: TGTGCCAGCAGCCTCCCGACAGGGGCGGAGACCCAGTACTTC.

The chain couples TRBV10-2 to TRBJ2-5; 11 nucleotides agree with TRBD1. Germline V lookup: CDR1 WSHSY, CDR2 SAAADI. Trimming cost V 6 bases and J 5 bases; bases outside gene matches: 2. The CDR3 runs 13 residues. The CDR3 nucleotides are TGCGCCAGCAGGGGACAGGGGGGGGAGACCCAGTACTTC. Translation gives CASRGQGGETQYF.

This sequence joins TRBV7-2 and TRBJ1-6, with D perhaps matching TRBD1 (6 bases). CDR3 size: 14 residues. Germline CDR1 reads SGHTA; CDR2 reads FQGNSA. V gave up 5 bases and J gave up 7 bases, with 12 bases separating them. The CDR3 DNA reads TGTGCCAGCAGCCCCCGGACAGTAAATTCACCCCTCCACTTT. This translates into CASSPRTVNSPLHF. The full variable domain, its missing parts supplied by reference TRBV7-2 and TRBJ1-6, is GAGVSQSPSNKVTEKGKDVELRCDPISGHTALYWYRQSLGQGLEFLIYFQGNSAPDKSGLPSDRFSAERTGGSVSTLTIQRTQQEDSAVYLCASSPRTVNSPLHFGNGTRLTVT.

J is TRBJ1-1 and V is TRBV19; D is perhaps TRBD1 (5 bases). Trimming pared 3 bases from V and 4 bases from J, leaving 15 bases between. CDR3 length equals 15 residues. Germline-derived CDR1 and CDR2 are LNHDA and SQIVND (reference sequence). Here the CDR3 DNA reads TGTGCCAGTAGTATCAGGGCCCATCTGGGCACTGAAGCTTTCTTT. Amino acid sequence: CASSIRAHLGTEAFF.

This rearrangement joins TRBV5-1 to TRBJ2-2; 7 bases are shared with TRBD1. CDR3 length: 15 residues. The trim removed 4 bases at V and 5 bases at J, leaving 8 bases unmatched. Per germline, CDR1 SGHRS and CDR2 YFSETQ. CDR3 loop: CASSTRDSRTGELFF. The CDR3 DNA follows: TGCGCCAGCAGCACACGGGACAGCCGGACCGGGGAGCTGTTTTTT. The variable domain in full, completed from reference TRBV5-1 and TRBJ2-2, reads KAGVTQTPRYLIKTRGQQVTLSCSPISGHRSVSWYQQTPGQGLQFLFEYFSETQRNKGNFPGRFSGRQFSNSRSEMNVSTLELGDSALYLCASSTRDSRTGELFFGEGSRLTVL.

This clone is medium-sized within its sample. V is TRBV19 and J is TRBJ2-1, with 12 positions matching TRBD2. The CDR3 sequence is 15 residues long. Germline lookup yields CDR1 LNHDA and CDR2 SQIVND (reference sequence). Trimming removed 6 bases from V and 4 bases from J; junction bases left unmatched: 4. The DNA of the CDR3 is TGTGCCAGTAGGAAGACTAGCGGGGGTTACAATGAGCAGTTCTTC. As protein: CASRKTSGGYNEQFF.

This rearrangement joins TRBV3-1 (or the pseudogene TRBV3-2) to TRBJ2-1; 8 bases are shared with TRBD2. The CDR3 spans 16 residues. V lost 3 bases to trimming and J lost 0 bases; unmatched junction nucleotides: 4. Germline V gene data show CDR1 as LGHDT and CDR2 as YNNKEL (reference sequence). DNA for the CDR3: TGTGCCAGCAGCCATAGTAGCGGGGCCTCCTACAATGAGCAGTTCTTC. It is translated as CASSHSSGASYNEQFF.

The rearrangement joins TRBV7-6 to TRBJ2-7, with TRBD2 matching 11 bases. The CDR3 covers 15 residues. The germline V gene has CDR1 SGHVS and CDR2 FNYEAQ. The ends lost 5 bases at V and 3 bases at J; junction bases unmatched: 6. CDR3 protein: CASSRLAGPNYEQYF. CDR3 nucleotides: TGTGCCAGCAGCCGACTAGCGGGGCCGAACTACGAGCAGTACTTC.

The J gene is TRBJ2-7, the V gene TRBV20-1, with 8 bases aligning to TRBD2. In germline, CDR1 is DFQATT, CDR2 SNEGSKA (reference sequence). The trim removed 3 bases at V and 2 bases at J, leaving 3 bases unmatched. CDR3 length: 13 amino acids. DNA of the CDR3: TGCAGTGCTAGTAGCGGGGAACCCTACGAGCAGTACTTC. Its translation is CSASSGEPYEQYF.

The J gene is TRBJ2-5, the V gene TRBV2; 7 bases fit TRBD1. The germline V gene encodes CDR1 SNHLY and CDR2 FYNNEI. This CDR3 has 14 amino acids. V shed 4 bases, J shed 9 bases, and the junction held 11 bases outside the gene matches. The CDR3 is CASSVGDRAVAQYF. The CDR3, as DNA: TGTGCCAGCAGTGTGGGAGACAGGGCGGTAGCCCAGTACTTC.

The V gene is TRBV28, the J gene TRBJ1-1, with 7 bases aligning to TRBD1. The CDR3 loop spans 13 amino acids. V shed 2 bases and J 11 bases; nucleotides not matched to a gene: 8. Germline V CDR1 and CDR2: MDHEN, SYDVKM. In DNA, the CDR3 is TGTGCCAGCAGTTTAGGCCAGGGGGTCCGGGCTTTCTTT. This encodes CASSLGQGVRAFF.

This rearrangement joins TRBV3-1 (or the pseudogene TRBV3-2) to TRBJ2-7, with 10 bases matching TRBD1. The J segment lost 3 bases and the V segment lost 0 bases, leaving 8 bases of the junction unmatched. The CDR3 contains 17 residues. CDR1 LGHDT and CDR2 YNNKEL come from the germline V gene (reference sequence). Written as DNA, the CDR3 is TGTGCCAGCAGCCAAGAGGAGGGACAGGGGAGTTTCTACGAGCAGTACTTC. This sequence encodes CASSQEEGQGSFYEQYF.

The chain has TRBV25-1 and TRBJ1-4; TRBD1 agrees at 7 bases. The CDR3 has 15 residues. V was pared by 4 bases and J by 7 bases, with 9 bases of the junction left unmatched. Germline values: CDR1 MGHDK, CDR2 SYGVNS. The CDR3 nucleotides read TGTGCCAGCAGTGCCAGGTCGACAGGGACTGAAAAACTGTTTTTT. It is translated as CASSARSTGTEKLFF.